This T cell receptor beta chain was sequenced during a study of blood T cells in healthy people across ages. Broader study findings: Per-million-T-cell TCR beta diversity fell roughly linearly with age.

Of note for this clonotype: Its matching antigen is unknown.

A second PCR of about 7 to 12 cycles used a sample-barcoded 5' primer and a J-beta primer mix. TCRdb ran MiXCR on the 5' RACE reads and lists one entry per CDR3 protein. Here the sample spans fewer than 1,200,000 distinct CDR3 sequences, less than 25% being singletons. This same sample was also part of a study on T cells of mothers and their children.

Material for sequencing was blood. The source of this sequence is a girl aged 2-9 years in good health.

In nucleotides, the CDR3 is TGCGCCAGCAGCCAAGTCCAGACAGGATCCTACGAGCAGTACTTC. It translates to CASSQVQTGSYEQYF. V usage is TRBV4-1 and J usage is TRBJ2-7, with D perhaps TRBD1 (6 bases). The V gene lost 1 base and the J gene lost 1 base, with 11 bases spanning the gap. The CDR3 has 15 residues. Germline V gene data show CDR1 as MGHRA and CDR2 as YSYEKL.